These 3 T cell receptor beta chains came from one sample sequenced in a study of OX40 agonist ivuxolimab in advanced cancers. Libraries were prepared by immunoSEQ multiplex PCR; TCRdb keeps only in-frame clonotypes and omits some of them. The profile shows roughly 120,000 clones, roughly 92% of them singletons. The source material was CD4+ or CD8+ T cells sorted from blood, sampled in a trial of the OX40 agonist ivuxolimab. The origin of the receptors is an adult with an advanced solid tumor such as melanoma, head and neck, liver or kidney cancer.

V and J are TRBV28 and TRBJ2-3; unclear D gene. The CDR3 totals 13 residues. Germline V gene lookup returns CDR1 MDHEN and CDR2 SYDVKM. Trimming stripped 7 bases from V and 2 bases from J, with 10 bases between. CDR3: CASNRIFTDTQYF. CDR3 DNA sequence: TGTGCCAGCAATCGGATTTTCACAGATACGCAGTATTTT.

This rearrangement joins TRBV9 to TRBJ2-1; D remains unclear. From germline, CDR1 is SGDLS and CDR2 YYNGEE. The germline V and J ends were trimmed by 0 bases and 4 bases, with 14 bases remaining between them. The CDR3 has 16 amino acids. In DNA form, the CDR3 reads TGTGCCAGCAGCGTAGCTACAAGTTTTCCTTACAATGAGCAGTTCTTC. Amino acid sequence: CASSVATSFPYNEQFF.

The rearrangement joins TRBV18 to TRBJ2-6, with a tentative D call TRBD1 (6 bases). This CDR3 contains 16 residues. Germline CDR1 KGHSH, CDR2 LQKENI. V lost 3 bases and J 4 bases, leaving 13 bases between the germline ends. CDR3 bases: TGTGCCAGCTCACCTGGTGCAGGGGTCGGGGCCAACGTCCTGACTTTC. Its protein is CASSPGAGVGANVLTF. The whole variable domain, filled in from reference TRBV18 and TRBJ2-6, reads NAGVMQNPRHLVRRRGQEARLRCSPMKGHSHVYWYRQLPEEGLKFMVYLQKENIIDESGMPKERFSAEFPKEGPSILRIQQVVRGDSAAYFCASSPGAGVGANVLTFGAGSRLTVL.